This T cell receptor beta chain derives from a study of cytomegalovirus exposure and HLA in healthy donors. The primer mix had 60 Vbeta and 13 Jbeta primers. Repertoires were generated with immunoSEQ multiplex PCR, while TCRdb's copy carries only in-frame clones and drops some. Altogether about 150,000 clones are present, approximately 72% being singletons, with the ten largest covering over 2.5%. CDR1 and CDR2 from the germline V gene are LGHNA and YSLEER. V shed 2 bases, J shed 0 bases, and the junction held 7 bases outside the gene matches. This CDR3 region has 17 residues. The clonotype originates from a man aged 18 to 29 in good health and CMV-seronegative. The chain employs TRBV4-3 and TRBJ1-3, with 7 bases fitting TRBD1. Material for sequencing was PBMCs. The chain's CDR3 is CASSQIRQGVSGNTIYF. The CDR3 bases are TGCGCCAGCAGCCAAATAAGACAGGGTGTCTCTGGAAACACCATATATTTT.